The present entry profiles one T cell receptor (beta chain) with its context. The data were obtained in a study of control samples from healthy donors and cancer patients. Here immunoSEQ multiplex PCR was the method, and the copy in TCRdb shows in-frame clones only, minus some. This table holds 90,000 to 100,000 clones, approximately 80% found once. CDR1 is LNHNV and CDR2 is YYDKDF in the germline V gene (reference sequence). Between the trimmed V and J ends, which lost 0 bases and 6 bases, there was a span of 6 bases. This CDR3 has 13 residues. The material sequenced was blood. The TCR was taken from a woman in her 30s in good health. The rearrangement uses TRBV15 and TRBJ1-5, with D unresolved. The CDR3 DNA follows: TGTGCCACCAGCAGAGATCTACGTCAGCCCCAGCATTTT. This sequence encodes CATSRDLRQPQHF.